This T cell receptor (beta chain) emerged from a study of OX40 agonist ivuxolimab in advanced cancers. For the study in its entirety: Ivuxolimab, which targeted the costimulatory receptor OX40 (CD134), was an agonistic, fully human IgG2 monoclonal antibody. The purpose of peripheral TCRbeta sequencing was to test whether ivuxolimab changed TCR sequence diversity and led to clonal T-cell expansion. The monotherapy dose-escalation portion (N ≈ 57 patients) of the phase I ivuxolimab trial is reported in the paper. Prior anti-PD-1, anti-PD-L1 or anti-CTLA-4 therapy was permitted, and checkpoint inhibitors had been received by about two fifths of dose-escalation patients. Intravenous ivuxolimab was administered to patients every 2 weeks at six dose levels: 0.01, 0.1, 0.3, 1.5, 3 and 10 mg/kg. Partial responses were achieved by three dose-escalation patients, of whom one had hepatocellular carcinoma and two had cutaneous melanoma. Of the approximately 54 patients in dose escalation, about 20 had hepatocellular carcinoma, some 15 had melanoma, 9 had renal cell carcinoma and 9 had head and neck cancer. In the dose-escalation cohort, roughly four fifths of patients were male, and the mean age was approximately 60 years, with a range of roughly 23 to 85.

Genomic DNA was isolated from the sorted cells so that the TCRbeta CDR3 region could be sequenced. The immunoSEQ Assay was used to sequence the TCRbeta CDR3 regions. TCRdb stores this immuneACCESS table with in-frame sequences only. Part of the clones is absent; in the studies checked, under half of the shortfall reflects unresolved V genes, and no reason is known for the rest. The sample table shows tens of thousands of clones, and around 86% are seen once. 28% of the sample comes from the top ten. Overall study outcomes, separate from this receptor: The antigen specificity of the peripheral T cells that underwent clonal expansion was not determined. After ivuxolimab, CD8+ T cells had more expanded clones than CD4+ T cells on average. In partial responders in the 0.1-3.0 mg/kg groups, normalized peripheral clonal expansion was found to be among the lowest, especially among CD8+ T cells. Low levels of normalized T-cell clonal expansion were also shown by some nonresponding patients. At doses of 0.1 to 3.0 mg/kg, clonal expansion of both CD4+ and CD8+ T cells in blood was seen between baseline and week 6.

Patients with a history of autoimmune disease or receiving systemic immunosuppression were excluded from the trial. Peripheral blood for TCR sequencing was collected from all dose cohorts at baseline, on cycle 4 day 1, and on cycle 7 day 1. The samples were drawn from a first-in-human, open-label, multicenter phase I dose-escalation trial of ivuxolimab. The trial enrolled adults with locally advanced or metastatic head and neck squamous cell, hepatocellular, melanoma or renal cell carcinoma. Before TCR sequencing, CD4+ T cells and CD8+ T cells from peripheral blood were sorted into separate populations. A word on this clone: There is no known antigen for this receptor. Base qualities are not recorded, but no much larger clone differs from it by a single base.

The material sequenced was CD4+ or CD8+ T cells sorted from blood, taken in a trial of the OX40 agonist ivuxolimab. The receptor was derived from an adult with an advanced solid tumor such as melanoma, head and neck, liver or kidney cancer.

The CDR3 corresponds to CASTPTLAGLNNEQFF. The sequence in DNA is TGCGCCAGCACCCCTACCCTAGCTGGGCTGAACAATGAGCAGTTCTTC. The sequence joins TRBV5-1 to TRBJ2-1, with TRBD2 perhaps the D gene, on 5 matching bases. The germline V gene specifies SGHRS as CDR1 and YFSETQ as CDR2. The CDR3 goes from the cysteine to the phenylalanine over 16 residues. Just the 48-base CDR3 DNA is kept, in frame starting at base 1. V is reduced by 6 bases and J by 5 bases, leaving a spacing of 21 bases between them. The CDR3 plus the reference TRBV5-1 and TRBJ2-1 genes for the other parts give the full variable domain: KAGVTQTPRYLIKTRGQQVTLSCSPISGHRSVSWYQQTPGQGLQFLFEYFSETQRNKGNFPGRFSGRQFSNSRSEMNVSTLELGDSALYLCASTPTLAGLNNEQFFGPGTRLTVL.